Below are 18 T cell receptor beta chains sequenced from a single sample in a study of molecular identifiers for immune sequencing clone quantification. MiXCR was run by TCRdb on the PCR reads, yielding one entry per CDR3 protein. The sample lists nearly 55,000 distinct CDR3 sequences, 35% to 40% occurring once. The sample was naive CD8+ T cells from blood, with Jurkat cell RNA spiked in. Indicated subset: FACS-sorted CD8+CD4-CCR7+CD45RA+ naive T cells. The receptors shown here come from a human donor in good health. Some libraries in this study had Jurkat cell RNA spiked in.

This clonotype showed up just a few times. The chain joins TRBV6-1 to TRBJ1-5; D gene unclear. The germline V gene encodes CDR1 MNHNS and CDR2 SASEGT. This CDR3 contains 15 residues. V was pared by 2 bases and J by 4 bases, with 12 bases between. Written as DNA, the CDR3 is TGTGCCAGCAGTGAATTTTGGGGAGGGAATCAGCCCCAGCATTTT. This sequence encodes CASSEFWGGNQPQHF.

This clonotype was detected many times. The chain is built from TRBV24-1 and TRBJ2-5; D call uncertain. CDR3 length equals 15 residues. Germline CDR1 reads KGHDR; CDR2 reads SFDVKD. Trimming pared 3 bases from V and 7 bases from J, leaving 17 bases between. CDR3 bases: TGTGCCACCAGTGATACACAAAGTTCCTCGGGGACCCAGTACTTC. It specifies CATSDTQSSSGTQYF.

Turning to this clonotype: The CDR3 carries no conserved terminal phenylalanine or tryptophan, so it likely arises from a read error. CDR3 sequence (DNA): TGCGCCAGCAGCCTGGGACAGGGGTACGAGCAGTACATC. Amino acids: CASSLGQGYEQYI. J is TRBJ2-7 and V is TRBV4-3; 10 nucleotides align to TRBD1. The CDR3 sequence is 13 residues long. The germline V gene encodes CDR1 LGHNA and CDR2 YSLEER. The J segment lost 4 bases and the V segment lost 4 bases, leaving 1 base of the junction unmatched.

The chain employs TRBV11-2 and TRBJ1-1, with D hard to call. With 3 bases removed from V and 7 bases from J, the gap between germline ends came to 9 bases. Germline loops: CDR1 SGHAT, CDR2 FQNNGV. The CDR3 covers 12 residues. In DNA, the CDR3 is TGTGCCAGCAGCTTCGGACCTTATGAAGCTTTCTTT. This gives the protein CASSFGPYEAFF.

In its sample, this clonotype was seen a few times. The chain has TRBV19 and TRBJ2-7; perhaps TRBD1 as D (5 bases). CDR1 is LNHDA and CDR2 is SQIVND in the germline V gene (reference sequence). The CDR3 has 14 amino acids. Deletions cut 6 bases from V and 0 bases from J, with 12 bases between. The CDR3 loop reads CASRWTTDSYEQYF. The DNA for the CDR3 is TGTGCCAGTAGGTGGACAACTGACTCCTACGAGCAGTACTTC.

This clonotype appeared a few times. The chain couples TRBV19 to TRBJ2-1, with D uncertain. This CDR3 spans 11 amino acids. The V gene's germline CDR1 is LNHDA and CDR2 SQIVND (reference sequence). V lost 10 bases and J 7 bases, leaving 11 bases between the germline ends. As DNA, the CDR3 is TGTGCCACCACAATCGCGAATGAGCAGTTCTTC. Residues: CATTIANEQFF.

In this sample, this clonotype turned up a few times. The rearrangement uses TRBV20-1 and TRBJ2-5; 7 positions agree with TRBD2. CDR1 and CDR2 (germline): DFQATT, SNEGSKA (reference sequence). The CDR3 is 13 residues long. Trimming cost V 1 base and J 5 bases; bases outside gene matches: 4. DNA of the CDR3: TGCAGTGCTAGAGGGGGGGGAGAGGAGACCCAGTACTTC. Protein product: CSARGGGEETQYF.

The chain has TRBV28 and TRBJ2-7; 11 bases map to TRBD2. Germline-derived CDR1 and CDR2 are MDHEN and SYDVKM. J lost 2 bases, V lost 6 bases, and 6 bases had no gene match. This CDR3 contains 15 residues. CDR3 in amino acids: CASRGTSGYTYEQYF. The CDR3 DNA reads as TGTGCCAGCAGAGGGACTAGCGGATATACCTACGAGCAGTACTTC.

About this clonotype: A much more abundant neighbour one base away suggests this may be a read error. Because the CDR3's place on the DNA is in doubt, the DNA is left out and the CDR3 is given as listed by TCRdb. The rearrangement links TRBV5-6 to TRBJ2-7; the tabulated D call, TRBD2, remains unverified against the DNA. Ends included, the CDR3 has 14 residues. Germline CDR1 is SGHDT and CDR2 is YYEEEE. CDR3 region: CASSFGTGTYELYF.

The chain employs TRBV5-6 and TRBJ2-5; no reliable D call. The CDR3 runs to 12 residues. Per germline, CDR1 SGHDT and CDR2 YYEEEE. Trimming left V 7 bases short and J 3 bases short, with 10 bases between. CDR3 region: CASCLIEETQYF. The CDR3 region has the DNA TGTGCCAGCTGCCTCATAGAAGAGACCCAGTACTTC.

On this clonotype: A much larger clone is a single base away; this may be a read error. This chain uses TRBV6-5 with TRBJ2-5; D might be TRBD1 or TRBD2, each matching 6 bases. This CDR3 has 14 residues. CDR1 is MNHEY, CDR2 SVGAGI, per germline. CDR3 sequence reads: CASRTGGRQEPQYF. DNA for the CDR3: TGTGCCAGCCGAACCGGGGGCAGACAAGAGCCCCAGTACTTC.

This clonotype was observed many times. This rearrangement joins TRBV5-5 to TRBJ1-1; 7 bases align to TRBD1. The CDR3 contains 15 residues. Germline V gene sequence: CDR1 SGHKS, CDR2 YYEKEE (reference sequence). The ends lost 6 bases at V and 7 bases at J; junction bases unmatched: 15. The CDR3 reads CASIGPTGAADEAFF. As DNA, the CDR3 is TGTGCCAGCATCGGTCCAACAGGGGCCGCAGATGAAGCTTTCTTT.

In the case of this clonotype: It may be a read error: a sequence one base away is much more abundant. The V and J genes are TRBV12-3 or TRBV12-4 and TRBJ2-3; 9 bases are shared with TRBD2. This CDR3 contains 17 residues. V shed 2 bases and J 4 bases; nucleotides not matched to a gene: 10. The CDR3 nucleotides are TGTGCCAGCAGTTTATTTTTTAGCGGGAGTGGCGCAGATACGCAGTATTTT. Translation: CASSLFFSGSGADTQYF.

This clonotype came up many times. The chain joins TRBV5-5 to TRBJ2-1; D is unclear. Germline CDR1 reads SGHKS; CDR2 reads YYEKEE (reference sequence). Trimming removed 1 base from V and 9 bases from J, with 11 bases in between. This CDR3 is 13 amino acids long. CDR3 amino acids: CASSLNGRSEQFF. DNA for the CDR3: TGTGCCAGCAGCTTGAATGGGCGGAGTGAGCAGTTCTTC.

A word on this clonotype: One base away lies a much larger clone, so this may be a sequencing read error. Since the CDR3 does not end with the conserved phenylalanine or tryptophan, this likely comes from a read error. V is TRBV20-1 and J is TRBJ1-1, with D maybe TRBD1 (5 bases). Trimming cost V 1 base and J 7 bases, with 10 bases left between them. The CDR3 has 12 residues. Germline V lookup: CDR1 DFQATT, CDR2 SNEGSKA (reference sequence). CDR3 in DNA: TGCAGTGCTAGAGGCTGGGGCAATGAAGCTTTCATT. This gives the protein CSARGWGNEAFI.

Points on this clonotype: Given a much more abundant clone one base away, this may be a read error. This sequence joins TRBV20-1 and TRBJ2-7; D assignment may be TRBD1 or TRBD2 (5 bases each). CDR3 length: 11 residues. Germline loops: CDR1 DFQATT, CDR2 SNEGSKA (reference sequence). V lost 6 bases and J 6 bases, leaving 12 bases between the germline ends. The CDR3 coding sequence is TGCAGTGCCTCGTTGGGGGTCGAGCAGTACTTC. Residues: CSASLGVEQYF.

There are many counts of this clonotype. The chain carries TRBV6-5 and TRBJ1-1, with 10 bases identical to TRBD1. The CDR3 consists of 15 residues. The germline V gene has CDR1 MNHEY and CDR2 SVGAGI. The V gene end was trimmed by 6 bases and the J gene end by 5 bases; junction bases not matched to a gene: 9. CDR3 sequence (DNA): TGTGCCAGCAGACCCCGACAGGGGGCTGCGACTGAAGCTTTCTTT. It is translated as CASRPRQGAATEAFF.

This clonotype came up a few times. The chain couples TRBV4-3 to TRBJ2-1; weak D call: TRBD1 (5 bases). Per germline, CDR1 LGHNA and CDR2 YSLEER. V was pared by 1 base and J by 2 bases, with 12 bases between. The CDR3 totals 16 residues. The DNA for the CDR3 is TGCGCCAGCAGCCAAGGCAGGGCTTCCACCTACAATGAGCAGTTCTTC. Translation: CASSQGRASTYNEQFF.